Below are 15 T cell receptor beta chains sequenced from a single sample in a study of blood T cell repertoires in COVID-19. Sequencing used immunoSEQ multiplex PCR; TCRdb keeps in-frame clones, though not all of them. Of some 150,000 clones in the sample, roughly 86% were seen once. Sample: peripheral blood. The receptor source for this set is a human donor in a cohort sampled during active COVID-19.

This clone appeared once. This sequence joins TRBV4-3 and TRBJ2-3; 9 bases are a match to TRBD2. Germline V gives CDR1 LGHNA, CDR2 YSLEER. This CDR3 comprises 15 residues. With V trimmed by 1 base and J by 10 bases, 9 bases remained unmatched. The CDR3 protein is CASSQALASGNAQYF. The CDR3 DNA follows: TGCGCCAGCAGCCAAGCCCTCGCTAGCGGGAATGCGCAGTATTTT.

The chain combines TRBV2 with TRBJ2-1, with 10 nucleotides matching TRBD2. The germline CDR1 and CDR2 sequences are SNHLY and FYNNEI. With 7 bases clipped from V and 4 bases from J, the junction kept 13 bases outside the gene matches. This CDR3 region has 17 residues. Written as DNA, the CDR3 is TGTGCCAGCAATGTAGCGGGAGGACTTAGGACTTACAATGAGCAGTTCTTC. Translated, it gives CASNVAGGLRTYNEQFF.

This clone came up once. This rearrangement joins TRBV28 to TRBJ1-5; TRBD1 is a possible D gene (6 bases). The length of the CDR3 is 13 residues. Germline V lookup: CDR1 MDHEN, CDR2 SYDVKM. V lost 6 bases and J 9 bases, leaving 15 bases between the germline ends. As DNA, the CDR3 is TGTGCCAGCAGCCTCGGGACATCCAGGCCCCAGCATTTT. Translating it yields CASSLGTSRPQHF. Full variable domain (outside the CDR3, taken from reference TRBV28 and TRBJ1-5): DVKVTQSSRYLVKRTGEKVFLECVQDMDHENMFWYRQDPGLGLRLIYFSYDVKMKEKGDIPEGYSVSREKKERFSLILESASTNQTSMYLCASSLGTSRPQHFGDGTRLSIL.

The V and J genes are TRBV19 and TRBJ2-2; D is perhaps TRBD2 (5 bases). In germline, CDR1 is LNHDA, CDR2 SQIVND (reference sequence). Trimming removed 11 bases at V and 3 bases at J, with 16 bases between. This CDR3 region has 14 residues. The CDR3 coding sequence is TGTGCCTCTAGCCGAGGGCCGGACACCGGGGAGCTGTTTTTT. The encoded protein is CASSRGPDTGELFF.

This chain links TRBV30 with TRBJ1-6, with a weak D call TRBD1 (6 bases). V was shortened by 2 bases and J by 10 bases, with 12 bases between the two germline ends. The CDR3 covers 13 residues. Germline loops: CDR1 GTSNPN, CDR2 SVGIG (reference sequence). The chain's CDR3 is CAWSTQGYSPLHF. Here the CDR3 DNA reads TGTGCCTGGAGTACCCAGGGGTACTCACCCCTCCACTTT.

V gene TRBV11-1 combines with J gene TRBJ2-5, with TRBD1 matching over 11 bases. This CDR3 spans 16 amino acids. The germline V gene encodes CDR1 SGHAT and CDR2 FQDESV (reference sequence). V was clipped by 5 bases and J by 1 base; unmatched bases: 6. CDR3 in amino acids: CASSPGQGAPQETQYF. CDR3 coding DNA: TGTGCCAGCAGCCCCGGACAGGGGGCCCCCCAAGAGACCCAGTACTTC. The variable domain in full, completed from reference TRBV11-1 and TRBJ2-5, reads EAEVAQSPRYKITEKSQAVAFWCDPISGHATLYWYRQILGQGPELLVQFQDESVVDDSQLPKDRFSAERLKGVDSTLKIQPAELGDSAMYLCASSPGQGAPQETQYFGPGTRLLVL.

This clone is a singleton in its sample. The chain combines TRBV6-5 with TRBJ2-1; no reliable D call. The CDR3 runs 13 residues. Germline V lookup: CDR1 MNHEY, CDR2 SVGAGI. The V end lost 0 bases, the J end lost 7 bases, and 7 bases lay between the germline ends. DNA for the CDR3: TGTGCCAGCAGTTACTCCAGGATTAATGAGCAGTTCTTC. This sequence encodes CASSYSRINEQFF.

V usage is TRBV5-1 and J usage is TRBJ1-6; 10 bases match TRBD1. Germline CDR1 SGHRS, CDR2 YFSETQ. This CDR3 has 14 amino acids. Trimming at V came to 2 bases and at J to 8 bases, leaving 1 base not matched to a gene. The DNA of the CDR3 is TGCGCCAGCAGCTTCGGGACAGGGGATTCACCCCTCCACTTT. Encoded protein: CASSFGTGDSPLHF.

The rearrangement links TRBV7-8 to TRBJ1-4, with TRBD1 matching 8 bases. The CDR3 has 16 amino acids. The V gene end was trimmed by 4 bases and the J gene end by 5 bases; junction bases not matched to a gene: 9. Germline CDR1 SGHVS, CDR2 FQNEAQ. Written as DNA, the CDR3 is TGTGCCAGCAGCTACCTCCGGACAGGGAGAAATGAAAAACTGTTTTTT. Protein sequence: CASSYLRTGRNEKLFF.

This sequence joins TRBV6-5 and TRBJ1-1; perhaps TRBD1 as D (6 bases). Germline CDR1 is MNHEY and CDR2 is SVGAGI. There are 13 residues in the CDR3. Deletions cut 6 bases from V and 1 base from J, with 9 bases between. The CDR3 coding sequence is TGTGCCAGCAGACAGGGACAGAACACTGAAGCTTTCTTT. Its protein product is CASRQGQNTEAFF.

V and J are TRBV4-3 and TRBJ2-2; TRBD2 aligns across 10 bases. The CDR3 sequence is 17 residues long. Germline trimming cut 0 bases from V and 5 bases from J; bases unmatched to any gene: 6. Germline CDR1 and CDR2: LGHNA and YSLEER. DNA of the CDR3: TGCGCCAGCAGCCAAGAGCTAGCGGGAGAAGGGACCGGGGAGCTGTTTTTT. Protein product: CASSQELAGEGTGELFF.

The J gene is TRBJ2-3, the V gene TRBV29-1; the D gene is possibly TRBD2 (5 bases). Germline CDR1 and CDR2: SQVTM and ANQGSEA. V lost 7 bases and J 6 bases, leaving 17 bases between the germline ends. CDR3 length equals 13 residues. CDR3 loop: CSGSGITADTQYF. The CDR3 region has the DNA TGCAGCGGGAGCGGTATTACAGCGGATACGCAGTATTTT.

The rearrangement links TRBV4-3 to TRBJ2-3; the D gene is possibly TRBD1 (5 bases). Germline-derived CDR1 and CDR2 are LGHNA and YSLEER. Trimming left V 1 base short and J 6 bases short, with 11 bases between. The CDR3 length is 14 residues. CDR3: CASSQGAKGDTQYF. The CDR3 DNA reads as TGCGCCAGCAGCCAAGGGGCCAAGGGGGATACGCAGTATTTT.

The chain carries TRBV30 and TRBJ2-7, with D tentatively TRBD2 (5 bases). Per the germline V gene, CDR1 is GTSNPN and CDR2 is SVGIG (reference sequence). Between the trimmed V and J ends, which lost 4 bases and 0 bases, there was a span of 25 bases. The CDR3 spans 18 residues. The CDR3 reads CAWTPSALRVFGSYEQYF. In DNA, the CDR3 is TGTGCCTGGACACCCTCGGCATTGAGGGTGTTCGGCTCCTACGAGCAGTACTTC.

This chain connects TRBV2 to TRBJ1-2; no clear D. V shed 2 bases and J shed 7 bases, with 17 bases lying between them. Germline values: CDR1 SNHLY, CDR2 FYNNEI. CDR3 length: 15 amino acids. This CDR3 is CASSENSVEGFGYTF. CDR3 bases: TGTGCCAGCAGTGAAAATTCTGTTGAGGGCTTTGGCTACACCTTC. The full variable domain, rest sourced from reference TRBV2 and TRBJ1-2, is EPEVTQTPSHQVTQMGQEVILRCVPISNHLYFYWYRQILGQKVEFLVSFYNNEISEKSEIFDDQFSVERPDGSNFTLKIRSTKLEDSAMYFCASSENSVEGFGYTFGSGTRLTVV.